This entry describes one T cell receptor beta chain. This entry belongs to a study of cytomegalovirus exposure and HLA in healthy donors. This CDR3 has 14 amino acids. The trim removed 5 bases at V and 3 bases at J, leaving 3 bases unmatched. The germline V gene encodes CDR1 MNHEY and CDR2 SVGAGI. It was with 60 Vbeta and 13 Jbeta primers that the PCR ran. The table came from immunoSEQ multiplex PCR; TCRdb's copy has only in-frame clones and leaves some out. The table shows approximately 210,000 clones, with around 90% occurring only once. The rearrangement joins TRBV6-5 to TRBJ2-2, with TRBD1 matching 7 bases. What was sequenced was PBMCs. The sequence came from a woman aged 18-30 years in good health and CMV-seronegative. The chain's CDR3 is CASSTGAHTGELFF. In DNA form, the CDR3 reads TGTGCCAGCAGTACAGGGGCCCACACCGGGGAGCTGTTTTTT.